This entry concerns a single TCR beta chain. Its antigen is as yet unknown. The Oncomine TCR Beta short-read assay sequenced DNA from cultured CD4+ T cells. Genomic DNA extraction was carried out from cultured CD4+ T cells. MiXCR was run by TCRdb on the PCR reads, yielding one entry per CDR3 protein. The table has more than 25,000 distinct CDR3 sequences, less than 80% seen once; the top ten hold 17%. As for treatment: approximately 11-day PBMC culture with coronavirus spike peptide pools or control peptides (ViraFEST assay). Antigen-specific T cell expansion with peptide pools preceded TCR sequencing in the ViraFEST approach. The CDR3 totals 15 residues. With 2 bases removed from V and 9 bases from J, the gap between germline ends came to 14 bases. Germline CDR1 is WSHSY and CDR2 is SAAADI. These data originate in a study of vaccination and CD4 T cells after COVID-19. Looking at the study overall: The cells were exposed to overlapping spike peptides originating from SARS-CoV-2, HCoV-NL63, HCoV-OC43 and HCoV-229E for stimulation.

This chain uses TRBV10-2 with TRBJ1-6; D unclear. The TCR was taken from a human donor who received a COVID-19 vaccine. The specimen comprised CD4+ T cells from blood, cultured in vitro, sampled after SARS-CoV-2 vaccination. In nucleotides, the CDR3 is TGCGCCAGCAGTGAGCCGGCCTCTCCTTCTTCACCCCTCCACTTT. This translates into CASSEPASPSSPLHF.